This T cell receptor (beta chain) was sequenced in a study of early T cells in non-severe SARS-CoV-2 infection. Study-level background: From unsorted whole blood, bulk RNA was sequenced, and the chains remained unpaired. Study-level findings and limits: Using VDJdb, the matching emphasized anti-spike CD8 responses while missing private and CD4 specificities.

There are many counts of this clonotype. Its target is not known. The germline V gene has CDR1 SNHLY and CDR2 FYNNEI. This CDR3 is built from 12 residues. The ends were cut back, 4 bases at V and 7 bases at J, with 11 bases in the middle. Individual cDNA molecules received unique molecular identifiers. TCRdb reprocessed the 5' RACE reads with MiXCR, giving one entry per CDR3 protein. The table includes about 80,000 distinct CDR3 sequences, roughly 12% detected once. The receptor's source is an adult who was a healthcare worker with PCR-confirmed SARS-CoV-2 infection or an uninfected control (not recorded which). The sample consisted of whole blood. This sequence joins TRBV2 and TRBJ2-7; D tentatively fits TRBD1 or TRBD2 (5 bases each). CDR3 bases: TGTGCCAGCAGTGTGGGGGTGAGAGAGCAGTACTTC. It translates to CASSVGVREQYF.